Described below is a single TCR beta chain sequence and its context. These data originate in a study of Ad26.COV2.S vaccination and SARS-CoV-2 variants. This table comes from immunoSEQ multiplex PCR, and its TCRdb copy is limited to in-frame clones, with some not included. This sample has about 350,000 clones; 92% occur once, and the top ten carry 3% to 4%. The V end lost 0 bases, the J end lost 3 bases, and 12 bases lay between the germline ends. The germline V gene has CDR1 SGDLS and CDR2 YYNGEE. The CDR3 spans 15 residues. Specimen: peripheral blood, collected after recovery from COVID-19. The origin of this receptor is a human donor who had recovered from COVID-19. The chain is built from TRBV9 and TRBJ2-5; TRBD2 is a possible D gene (5 bases). CDR3 amino acids: CASSVDVAGEETQYF. CDR3 DNA sequence: TGTGCCAGCAGCGTAGATGTGGCCGGGGAAGAGACCCAGTACTTC. Variable domain in full (rest from reference TRBV9 and TRBJ2-5): DSGVTQTPKHLITATGQRVTLRCSPRSGDLSVYWYQQSLDQGLQFLIQYYNGEERAKGNILERFSAQQFPDLHSELNLSSLELGDSALYFCASSVDVAGEETQYFGPGTRLLVL.